One and the same sample provided the 16 T cell receptor beta chains below, sequenced in a study of T cell changes during pregnancy in multiple sclerosis. Profiled with immunoSEQ multiplex PCR; TCRdb holds only in-frame clones, not every one. Of roughly 100,000 clones listed, 80% to 95% are singletons. Source: peripheral blood, taken in the second trimester of pregnancy. The receptors shown here come from a female donor with multiple sclerosis, enrolled in a pregnancy study.

The chain couples TRBV5-1 to TRBJ2-1; TRBD1 matches 8 bases. V lost 4 bases and J lost 9; bases outside the gene matches: 12. The CDR3 is 15 residues long. Per the germline V gene, CDR1 is SGHRS and CDR2 is YFSETQ. CDR3 bases: TGCGCCAGCAGCCCCTCGACAGGGGCGTTTGGTGAGCAGTTCTTC. It yields the protein CASSPSTGAFGEQFF.

The chain carries TRBV4-1 and TRBJ1-2; a possible D gene is TRBD1 (6 bases). This CDR3 has 12 amino acids. Germline V gives CDR1 MGHRA, CDR2 YSYEKL. V lost 0 bases and J 13 bases, leaving 12 bases between the germline ends. The CDR3 nucleotides read TGCGCCAGCAGCCAAGACGGACAGTACAGCACCTTC. As protein: CASSQDGQYSTF.

V usage is TRBV19 and J usage is TRBJ1-1; unclear D gene. Germline values: CDR1 LNHDA, CDR2 SQIVND (reference sequence). This CDR3 region has 16 residues. V was pared by 3 bases and J by 1 base, with 15 bases between. CDR3 sequence: CASSIVPARRNTEAFF. The CDR3 region has the DNA TGTGCCAGTAGTATTGTCCCGGCCAGGCGGAACACTGAAGCTTTCTTT. The full variable domain, completed using reference TRBV19 and TRBJ1-1, is DGGITQSPKYLFRKEGQNVTLSCEQNLNHDAMYWYRQDPGQGLRLIYYSQIVNDFQKGDIAEGYSVSREKKESFPLTVTSAQKNPTAFYLCASSIVPARRNTEAFFGQGTRLTVV.

This rearrangement joins TRBV2 to TRBJ2-5, with a weak D call TRBD2 (6 bases). The CDR3 loop spans 14 amino acids. V shed 4 bases and J shed 3 bases, with 12 bases lying between them. Germline CDR1 reads SNHLY; CDR2 reads FYNNEI. The CDR3 sequence: CASSGRDSKETQYF. The CDR3 nucleotides read TGTGCCAGCAGTGGCCGGGACTCGAAAGAGACCCAGTACTTC. The full variable domain, in which reference TRBV2 and TRBJ2-5 provide the parts outside the CDR3, is EPEVTQTPSHQVTQMGQEVILRCVPISNHLYFYWYRQILGQKVEFLVSFYNNEISEKSEIFDDQFSVERPDGSNFTLKIRSTKLEDSAMYFCASSGRDSKETQYFGPGTRLLVL.

The chain recombines TRBV6-1 with TRBJ2-1, with TRBD1 identical over 10 bases. Germline V lookup: CDR1 MNHNS, CDR2 SASEGT. The trim removed 3 bases at V and 5 bases at J, leaving 10 bases unmatched. This CDR3 contains 17 residues. The CDR3 region is CASSDLPTGGVNNEQFF. The DNA of the CDR3 is TGTGCCAGCAGTGACCTCCCGACAGGGGGCGTAAACAATGAGCAGTTCTTC.

The CDR3 DNA is TGTGCCAAACCGATAAAGACAGTTAGCAATCAGCCCCAGCATTTT. Translated: CAKPIKTVSNQPQHF. The rearrangement joins TRBV7-9 to TRBJ1-5; perhaps TRBD1 as D (5 bases). The CDR3 has 15 residues. CDR1 and CDR2 (germline): SEHNR, FQNEAQ (reference sequence). V lost 10 bases and J lost 0, with 16 bases in between.

The count of this clone is one. This chain connects TRBV14 to TRBJ1-2, with D perhaps matching TRBD1 (5 bases). The CDR3 has 14 amino acids. Germline V gene data show CDR1 as SGHDN and CDR2 as FVKESK. The ends were cut back, 1 base at V and 8 bases at J, with 14 bases in the middle. The CDR3 sequence is CASSQAPGLGGYTF. CDR3 DNA: TGTGCCAGCAGCCAAGCTCCAGGGTTAGGAGGCTACACCTTC.

The rearrangement uses TRBV6-5 and TRBJ2-2; 7 positions agree with TRBD2. CDR1 is MNHEY and CDR2 is SVGAGI in the germline V gene. This CDR3 has 16 amino acids. Germline trimming cut 2 bases from V and 7 bases from J; bases unmatched to any gene: 10. CDR3 sequence: CASSYKGGRFGGELFF. The CDR3 coding sequence is TGTGCCAGCAGTTACAAAGGCGGGAGATTCGGCGGGGAGCTGTTTTTT.

The chain is built from TRBV9 and TRBJ2-1; 12 nucleotides match TRBD2. CDR3 length equals 18 residues. The J segment lost 2 bases and the V segment lost 0 bases, leaving 6 bases of the junction unmatched. Germline V CDR1 and CDR2: SGDLS, YYNGEE. In nucleotides, the CDR3 is TGTGCCAGCAGCGTAGCTCCTAGCGGGAGGGCCACCTACAATGAGCAGTTCTTC. This gives the protein CASSVAPSGRATYNEQFF. The entire variable domain, with the rest obtained from reference TRBV9 and TRBJ2-1, is as follows: DSGVTQTPKHLITATGQRVTLRCSPRSGDLSVYWYQQSLDQGLQFLIQYYNGEERAKGNILERFSAQQFPDLHSELNLSSLELGDSALYFCASSVAPSGRATYNEQFFGPGTRLTVL.

This chain connects TRBV7-3 to TRBJ2-3; TRBD2 matches 10 bases. This CDR3 contains 16 residues. CDR1 SGHTA and CDR2 FQGTGA come from the germline V gene. Trimming took 4 bases from V and 1 from J; bases not matched to a gene: 5. The CDR3 is CASSSLAGVGTDTQYF. The CDR3 DNA sequence: TGTGCCAGCAGCTCCCTAGCGGGAGTCGGCACAGATACGCAGTATTTT.

The chain couples TRBV2 to TRBJ1-2; 8 positions match TRBD1. Germline lookup yields CDR1 SNHLY and CDR2 FYNNEI. There are 15 residues in the CDR3. V lost 0 bases, J lost 3 bases, and 3 bases stayed unmatched. CDR3 sequence reads: CASSEAGTGYYGYTF. The DNA of the CDR3 is TGTGCCAGCAGTGAAGCCGGGACAGGATACTATGGCTACACCTTC.

Note on this clone: Other nucleotide sequences in the sample specify the same CDR3. V is TRBV28 and J is TRBJ2-7; possibly TRBD2 for D (6 bases). V was shortened by 6 bases and J by 4 bases, with 10 bases between the two germline ends. The germline V gene has CDR1 MDHEN and CDR2 SYDVKM. The CDR3 has 12 amino acids. The CDR3 DNA is TGTGCCAGCAGCTTGGGGAGGTACGAGCAGTACTTC. It encodes CASSLGRYEQYF.

V and J are TRBV19 and TRBJ1-2, with 7 bases identical to TRBD1. The length of the CDR3 is 14 residues. After removal of 6 bases from V and 6 bases from J, the junction contained 10 bases not matched to a gene. Germline lookup yields CDR1 LNHDA and CDR2 SQIVND (reference sequence). The CDR3 sequence is CASSKPQGRNGYTF. The CDR3 nucleotides read TGTGCCAGTAGCAAACCACAGGGGAGGAATGGCTACACCTTC.

The chain combines TRBV28 with TRBJ2-1; D is unresolved. This CDR3 has 15 amino acids. V lost 5 bases, J lost 0 bases, and 11 bases lay in between. Germline values: CDR1 MDHEN, CDR2 SYDVKM. The CDR3 loop reads CASSPAVSSYNEQFF. CDR3 sequence (DNA): TGTGCCAGCAGTCCCGCGGTGAGCTCCTACAATGAGCAGTTCTTC.

This clone appeared once. This rearrangement joins TRBV7-2 to TRBJ2-7; tentative D call: TRBD2 (6 bases). This CDR3 has 15 amino acids. V dropped 5 bases and J dropped 7 bases, with 21 bases sitting between them. Germline V lookup: CDR1 SGHTA, CDR2 FQGNSA. This CDR3 reads CASSGGTQVTNEQYF. The CDR3 DNA reads as TGTGCCAGCAGCGGAGGGACTCAGGTGACCAATGAGCAGTACTTC.

CDR3 DNA: TGTGCCAGCAGTCCCATGCCGGGCCCCCCGGGGGAGCAGTACTTC. It encodes CASSPMPGPPGEQYF. The chain links TRBV28 to TRBJ2-7, with TRBD2 as a possible D gene (5 bases). Germline assignment: CDR1 MDHEN and CDR2 SYDVKM. V was clipped by 5 bases and J by 7 bases, with 21 bases between them. The CDR3 is made up of 15 amino acids.